Given below is one T cell receptor beta chain in context. This entry is derived from a study of T cell repertoires in cytomegalovirus infection. CDR1 is SEHNR and CDR2 is FQNEAQ in the germline V gene (reference sequence). This CDR3 contains 13 residues. The V end lost 6 bases, the J end lost 6 bases, and 13 bases lay between the germline ends. From the reads, TCRdb called clonotypes with MiXCR, one entry per CDR3 protein. The repertoire has around 530,000 distinct CDR3 sequences, around a quarter of them found once; the top ten carry 13%. The chain joins TRBV7-9 to TRBJ2-3; D is unclear. The sequence came from a human donor in good health (CMV status not recorded). Some clones in this sample may be carry-over from other donors' samples. Sequenced: PBMCs. The CDR3 region has the DNA TGTGCCAGCAGTTCTCCCCTACTGGATACGCAGTATTTT. It is translated as CASSSPLLDTQYF.